The 10 T cell receptor beta chains in this list originate from one sample, sequenced in a study of blood T cells in healthy people across ages. Through a sample-barcoded 5' primer and a J-beta primer mix, a second PCR was run for about 6 to 12 cycles. MiXCR, applied by TCRdb to the 5' RACE reads, yields one record per CDR3 protein. Found here are around 620,000 distinct CDR3 sequences, 25% to 30% of them singletons; the top ten hold about 18%. Sequencing was carried out using blood. These receptors were collected from a woman in her 70s in good health.

This clonotype was recorded a few times. V and J are TRBV29-1 and TRBJ1-1; perhaps TRBD1 as D (5 bases). V was trimmed by 8 bases and J by 2 bases, leaving 18 bases between them. The CDR3 runs to 14 residues. Per the germline V gene, CDR1 is SQVTM and CDR2 is ANQGSEA. CDR3 loop: CSIRRDGVNTEAFF. The CDR3 DNA is TGCAGCATACGCCGGGACGGTGTAAACACTGAAGCTTTCTTT.

This clonotype was detected only once. This rearrangement joins TRBV30 to TRBJ1-2; D remains ambiguous. V dropped 7 bases and J dropped 4 bases, with 16 bases sitting between them. Germline V CDR1 and CDR2: GTSNPN, SVGIG (reference sequence). This CDR3 contains 13 residues. The CDR3: CAFGPSAPYGYTF. CDR3 DNA: TGTGCCTTTGGACCCTCCGCCCCCTATGGCTACACCTTC. Looking up the rest from reference TRBV30 and TRBJ1-2 gives the full variable domain: SQTIHQWPATLVQPVGSPLSLECTVEGTSNPNLYWYRQAAGRGLQLLFYSVGIGQISSEVPQNLSASRPQDRQFILSSKKLLLSDSGFYLCAFGPSAPYGYTFGSGTRLTVV.

The chain has TRBV4-3 and TRBJ1-6; D is unresolved. Trimming cost V 4 bases and J 7 bases, with 11 bases left between them. This CDR3 spans 14 amino acids. CDR1 and CDR2 from the germline V gene are LGHNA and YSLEER. CDR3 in amino acids: CASSRGLGNSPLHF. CDR3 coding DNA: TGCGCCAGCAGCCGGGGATTGGGCAATTCACCCCTCCACTTT.

V and J are TRBV5-1 and TRBJ2-3; D possibly matches TRBD1 or TRBD2 (5 bases each). Trimming took 4 bases from V and 4 from J, leaving 16 bases between them. Per the germline V gene, CDR1 is SGHRS and CDR2 is YFSETQ. This CDR3 contains 15 residues. The CDR3 here is CASSQGDIEADTQYF. DNA for the CDR3: TGCGCCAGCAGCCAGGGAGACATCGAGGCAGATACGCAGTATTTT.

This rearrangement joins TRBV19 to TRBJ2-1, with D perhaps matching TRBD1 (6 bases). The CDR3 covers 14 residues. The germline gives CDR1 LNHDA, CDR2 SQIVND (reference sequence). Trimming removed 5 bases from V and 4 bases from J, with 12 bases in between. This CDR3 is CASSRAGVYNEQFF. CDR3 DNA: TGTGCCAGTAGTCGGGCAGGGGTTTACAATGAGCAGTTCTTC.

This clonotype appeared a single time. This chain links TRBV6-2 or TRBV6-3 with TRBJ2-7, with 10 bases that match TRBD2. Germline lookup yields CDR1 MNHEY and CDR2 SVGEGT. Trimming cost V 2 bases and J 0 bases; bases outside gene matches: 7. This CDR3 has 17 amino acids. The CDR3 nucleotides read TGTGCCAGCAGTTACCGCATTAGCGGGGGGTCCTCCTACGAGCAGTACTTC. Translating gives CASSYRISGGSSYEQYF.

This chain links TRBV27 with TRBJ1-2; D not certain. Germline CDR1 and CDR2: MNHEY and SMNVEV (reference sequence). The CDR3 has 14 amino acids. V lost 4 bases and J 0 bases, leaving 9 bases between the germline ends. Here the CDR3 reads CASSWSASNYGYTF. The CDR3 region has the DNA TGTGCCAGCAGTTGGTCTGCATCTAACTATGGCTACACCTTC.

This clonotype has only a few counts. The chain is built from TRBV7-2 and TRBJ2-7; D is possibly TRBD1 (6 bases). V gave up 6 bases and J gave up 4 bases, with 13 bases separating them. Germline-derived CDR1 and CDR2 are SGHTA and FQGNSA. This CDR3 spans 13 amino acids. The CDR3 region is CASSPRQEYEQYF. For the CDR3, the DNA is TGTGCCAGCAGTCCTAGACAGGAATACGAGCAGTACTTC.

V gene TRBV25-1 combines with J gene TRBJ1-4; no clear D. The CDR3 runs 14 residues. V was clipped by 3 bases and J by 1 base, with 6 bases between them. Germline-derived CDR1 and CDR2 are MGHDK and SYGVNS. The CDR3 nucleotides read TGTGCCAGCAGTGATAGAGAAACTAATGAAAAACTGTTTTTT. It yields the protein CASSDRETNEKLFF. The full variable domain, rest sourced from reference TRBV25-1 and TRBJ1-4, is EADIYQTPRYLVIGTGKKITLECSQTMGHDKMYWYQQDPGMELHLIHYSYGVNSTEKGDLSSESTVSRIRTEHFPLTLESARPSHTSQYLCASSDRETNEKLFFGSGTQLSVL.

The chain links TRBV5-5 to TRBJ2-5, with D maybe TRBD1 (5 bases). This CDR3 spans 15 amino acids. Germline values: CDR1 SGHKS, CDR2 YYEKEE (reference sequence). Trimming removed 1 base from V and 1 base from J, with 11 bases in between. The CDR3 bases are TGTGCCAGCAGCTTGTTTTTTGACAGCCAAGAGACCCAGTACTTC. Amino acids: CASSLFFDSQETQYF.